The clone carrying this T cell receptor beta chain was counted only a few times. Its matching antigen is unknown. The sequenced template was cDNA made from the entire isolated RNA. Profiling relied on immunoSEQ multiplex PCR, and the TCRdb table lists in-frame clones only, not all of them. The profile covers hundreds of thousands of clones, with 15% to 18% appearing a single time and more than 0.08% taken by the ten largest. Deletions cut 6 bases from V and 0 bases from J, with 18 bases between. The CDR3 has 17 amino acids. CDR1 is MNHEY and CDR2 is SMNVEV in the germline V gene (reference sequence). The sample belongs to a study of beta chain features in type 1 diabetes. The study's findings and limits: Cells with high TCR expression could be over-represented by cDNA sequencing.

The chain combines TRBV27 with TRBJ1-3; a possible D gene is TRBD1 (5 bases). The TCR comes from a man aged 18-30 years in good health. The sample consisted of naive CD4+ T cells from blood. In nucleotides, the CDR3 is TGTGCCAGCAGGGCCGGGATGGGGCGGAACTCTGGAAACACCATATATTTT. It yields the protein CASRAGMGRNSGNTIYF.